This entry describes one T cell receptor (beta chain). Its antigen is unidentified. J was trimmed by 3 bases and V by 1 base; bases with no gene match: 16. CDR1 and CDR2 from the germline V gene are LGHNT and FRNRAP. CDR3 length equals 19 residues. The record originates from a study of T cell responses to AZD1222 COVID-19 vaccine. The overall study: Second-dose intervals of approximately 4 or approximately 12 weeks were pooled. Findings and caveats of the study: At baseline, just 5 or 6 AZD1222 recipients tested seropositive. Females outnumbered males among donors, who were mostly white British; clonal diversity was possibly underestimated.

TCRdb's copy holds only in-frame clones and misses some; the assay was immunoSEQ multiplex PCR. The table has about 110,000 clones, roughly 90% seen once. The TCR comes from an adult in good health. Sequenced here: peripheral blood, sampled on day 0 of AZD1222 vaccination. V usage is TRBV12-5 and J usage is TRBJ1-2; 8 nucleotides line up with TRBD1. CDR3 protein: CASGLDSTSKTDRDYGYTF. CDR3 DNA sequence: TGTGCTAGTGGTTTGGATTCCACCTCAAAAACGGACAGGGACTATGGCTACACCTTC.